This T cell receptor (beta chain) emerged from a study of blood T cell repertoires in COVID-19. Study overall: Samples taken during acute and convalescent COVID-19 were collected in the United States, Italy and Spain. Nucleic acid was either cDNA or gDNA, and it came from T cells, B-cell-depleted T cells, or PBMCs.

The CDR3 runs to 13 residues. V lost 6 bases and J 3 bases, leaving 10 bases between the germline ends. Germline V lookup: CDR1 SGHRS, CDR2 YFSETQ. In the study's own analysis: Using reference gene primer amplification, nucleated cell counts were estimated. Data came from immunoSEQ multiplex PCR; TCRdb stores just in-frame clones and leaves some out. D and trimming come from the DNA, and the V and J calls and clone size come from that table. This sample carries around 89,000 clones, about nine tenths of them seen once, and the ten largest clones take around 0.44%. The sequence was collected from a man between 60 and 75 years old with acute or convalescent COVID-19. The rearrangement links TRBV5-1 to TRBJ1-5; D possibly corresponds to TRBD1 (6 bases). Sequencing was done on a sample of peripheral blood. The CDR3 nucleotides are TGCGCCAGCAAGGCAGGGGACAATCAGCCCCAGCATTTT. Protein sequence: CASKAGDNQPQHF.